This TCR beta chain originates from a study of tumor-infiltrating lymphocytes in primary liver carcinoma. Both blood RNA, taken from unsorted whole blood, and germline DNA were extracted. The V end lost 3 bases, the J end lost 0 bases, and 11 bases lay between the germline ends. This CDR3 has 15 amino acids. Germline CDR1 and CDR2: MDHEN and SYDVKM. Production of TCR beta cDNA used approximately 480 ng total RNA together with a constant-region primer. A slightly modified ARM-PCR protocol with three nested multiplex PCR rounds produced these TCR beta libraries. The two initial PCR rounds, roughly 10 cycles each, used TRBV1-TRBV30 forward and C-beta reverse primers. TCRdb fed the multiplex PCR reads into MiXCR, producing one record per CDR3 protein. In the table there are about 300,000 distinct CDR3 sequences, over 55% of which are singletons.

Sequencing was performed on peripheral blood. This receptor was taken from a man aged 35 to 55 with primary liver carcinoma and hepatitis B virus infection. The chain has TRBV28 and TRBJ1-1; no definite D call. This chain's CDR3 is CASSLGNSLNTEAFF. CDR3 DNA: TGTGCCAGCAGTTTGGGTAACAGTTTGAACACTGAAGCTTTCTTT.